Below, one TCR beta chain is given with its context. This CDR3 is built from 15 residues. The germline V gene has CDR1 SGHNT and CDR2 YYREEE (reference sequence). Trimming took 4 bases from V and 0 from J; bases not matched to a gene: 3. This entry belongs to a study of blood T cell repertoires in COVID-19. Study at large: Samples representing acute and convalescent COVID-19 were sourced from the United States, Italy and Spain. PBMCs, B-cell-depleted T cells, or T cells provided the cDNA or gDNA that made up the material.

Assay: immunoSEQ multiplex PCR; the TCRdb copy retains only in-frame clones and omits some. In the table there are over 130,000 clones, about 80% of which are singletons. The clonotype originates from a human donor in a cohort sampled during active COVID-19. The chain combines TRBV5-4 with TRBJ2-2, with 7 bases that match TRBD1. The sample consisted of peripheral blood. CDR3 amino acids: CASSRDSSNTGELFF. In nucleotides, the CDR3 is TGTGCCAGCAGCCGGGACAGTTCGAACACCGGGGAGCTGTTTTTT.